This T cell receptor beta chain was retrieved from a study of shared clonotypes between healthy human individuals. Germline V gene lookup returns CDR1 SGHDT and CDR2 YYEEEE. The CDR3 extends over 12 amino acids. V was cut by 1 base and J by 4 bases, with 5 bases left in between. Generated by immunoSEQ multiplex PCR, the TCRdb table keeps only in-frame clones and is missing some. Among approximately 400,000 clones listed, 95% to 97% were seen once. The V and J genes are TRBV5-6 and TRBJ1-1; possibly TRBD1 for D (5 bases). This receptor was identified in a man aged 25-45 years in good health. The material sequenced was memory CD8+ T cells sorted from blood. Subset given: CD45RO+ cells pooled with CCR7-negative TemRA cells. The CDR3: CASSLQGTEAFF. The CDR3 DNA reads as TGTGCCAGCAGCTTGCAGGGCACTGAAGCTTTCTTT.